Sequencing of this TCR beta chain was carried out in a study of cytomegalovirus exposure and HLA in healthy donors. V lost 5 bases to trimming and J lost 1 base, with 13 bases between them. CDR3 length: 15 amino acids. CDR1 and CDR2 (germline): PRHDT, FYEKMQ (reference sequence). On this clone itself: Its target is unknown.

The donors gave bone marrow, and they were healthy. Although they were nominally healthy when sampled, donors likely had unrecorded immune exposures. Vbeta (60) and Jbeta (13) primers were used in the PCR. In the original processing: Approximately 72 million unique TCR beta chains, some 10 million of them shared, were counted by a later analysis. The protocol was immunoSEQ multiplex PCR, while the TCRdb copy is restricted to in-frame clones and leaves out a portion. V and J calls and clone size are given by that table; D and trimming were obtained from the DNA. The profile covers 200,000 to 250,000 clones, with just over 75% appearing a single time and 2.5% to 3.5% taken by the ten largest. General study results and limits: A prior analysis recorded that most TCR beta V segments were productive about 87% or about 30% of the time.

This receptor was obtained from a woman aged 55-75 years in good health and CMV-seropositive. V is TRBV13 and J is TRBJ2-3; D gene unclear. The sample taken for sequencing was PBMCs. The CDR3 loop is CASSTPSRGTDTQYF. DNA of the CDR3: TGTGCCAGCAGCACTCCATCTCGTGGCACAGATACGCAGTATTTT.